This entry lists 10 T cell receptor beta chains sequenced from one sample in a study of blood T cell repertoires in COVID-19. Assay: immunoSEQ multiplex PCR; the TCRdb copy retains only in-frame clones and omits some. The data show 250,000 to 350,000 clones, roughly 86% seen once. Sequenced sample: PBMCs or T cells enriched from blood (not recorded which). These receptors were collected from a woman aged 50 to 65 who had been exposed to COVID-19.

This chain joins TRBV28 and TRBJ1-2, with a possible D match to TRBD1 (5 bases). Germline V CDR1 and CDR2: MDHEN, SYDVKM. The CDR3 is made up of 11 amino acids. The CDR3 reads CACRKGRGYTF. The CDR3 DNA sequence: TGTGCTTGCAGGAAGGGGCGGGGCTACACCTTC.

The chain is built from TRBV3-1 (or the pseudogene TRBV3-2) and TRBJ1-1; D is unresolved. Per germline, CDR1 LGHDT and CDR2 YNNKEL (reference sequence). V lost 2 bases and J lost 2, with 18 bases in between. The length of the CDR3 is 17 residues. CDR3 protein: CASSQQKFTGRNTEAFF. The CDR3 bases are TGTGCCAGCAGCCAACAAAAGTTCACCGGGAGAAACACTGAAGCTTTCTTT.

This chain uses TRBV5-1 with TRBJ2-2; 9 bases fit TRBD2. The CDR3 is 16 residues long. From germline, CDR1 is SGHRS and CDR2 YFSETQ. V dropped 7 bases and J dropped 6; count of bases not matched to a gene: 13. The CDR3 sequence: CASRPGGAGGPGELFF. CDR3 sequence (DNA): TGCGCCAGCCGCCCCGGTGGGGCGGGGGGGCCCGGGGAGCTGTTTTTT.

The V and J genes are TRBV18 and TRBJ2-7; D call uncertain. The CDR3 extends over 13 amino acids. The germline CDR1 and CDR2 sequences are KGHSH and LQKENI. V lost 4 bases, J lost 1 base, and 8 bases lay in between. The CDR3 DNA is TGTGCCAGCTCACTCGAGGTTTCCTACGAGCAGTACTTC. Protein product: CASSLEVSYEQYF. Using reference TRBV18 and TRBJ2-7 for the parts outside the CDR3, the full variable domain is NAGVMQNPRHLVRRRGQEARLRCSPMKGHSHVYWYRQLPEEGLKFMVYLQKENIIDESGMPKERFSAEFPKEGPSILRIQQVVRGDSAAYFCASSLEVSYEQYFGPGTRLTVT.

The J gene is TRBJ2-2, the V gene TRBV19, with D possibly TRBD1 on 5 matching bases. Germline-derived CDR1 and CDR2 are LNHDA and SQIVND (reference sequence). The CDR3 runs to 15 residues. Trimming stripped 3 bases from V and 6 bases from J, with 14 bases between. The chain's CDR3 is CASSIVAGMAGELFF. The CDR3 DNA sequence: TGTGCCAGTAGTATCGTGGCAGGGATGGCCGGGGAGCTGTTTTTT.

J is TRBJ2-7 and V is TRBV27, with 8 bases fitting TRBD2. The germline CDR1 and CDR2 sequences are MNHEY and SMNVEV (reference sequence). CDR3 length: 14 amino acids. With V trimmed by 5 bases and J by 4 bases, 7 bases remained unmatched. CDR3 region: CASSPSGGPYEQYF. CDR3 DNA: TGTGCCAGCAGTCCCTCGGGGGGGCCTTACGAGCAGTACTTC.

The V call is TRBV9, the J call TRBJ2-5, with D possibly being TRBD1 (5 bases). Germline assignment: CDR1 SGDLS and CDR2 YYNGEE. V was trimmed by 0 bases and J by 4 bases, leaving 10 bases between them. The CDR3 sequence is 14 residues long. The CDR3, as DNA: TGTGCCAGCAGCGTAGAGCAGGGTGGAGAGACCCAGTACTTC. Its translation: CASSVEQGGETQYF.

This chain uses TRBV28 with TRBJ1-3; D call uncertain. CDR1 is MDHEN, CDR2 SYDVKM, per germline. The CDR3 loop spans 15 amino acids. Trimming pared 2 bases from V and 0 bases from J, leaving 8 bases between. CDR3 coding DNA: TGTGCCAGCAGTTTAGGTGCTAGCTCTGGAAACACCATATATTTT. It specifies CASSLGASSGNTIYF.

CDR3 DNA sequence: TGCAGCGTTCACAGGACCTCCGATGGCTACACCTTC. Encoded protein: CSVHRTSDGYTF. The V and J genes are TRBV29-1 and TRBJ1-2; D may be TRBD1 (5 bases). Per the germline V gene, CDR1 is SQVTM and CDR2 is ANQGSEA. V lost 5 bases and J lost 6, with 13 bases in between. The CDR3 has 12 residues.

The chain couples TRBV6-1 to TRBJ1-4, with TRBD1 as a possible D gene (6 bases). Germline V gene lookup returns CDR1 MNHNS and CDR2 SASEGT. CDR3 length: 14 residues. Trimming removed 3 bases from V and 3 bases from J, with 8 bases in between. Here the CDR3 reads CASSDWTANEKLFF. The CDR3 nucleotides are TGTGCCAGCAGTGATTGGACAGCTAATGAAAAACTGTTTTTT.